The text below deals with one TCR beta chain. The data are from a study of radiotherapy plus CTLA-4 blockade in lung cancer. Study-wide background: For 18% of patients, objective responses occurred, and roughly 31% had disease control.

Produced via immunoSEQ multiplex PCR; TCRdb's table is partial and in-frame only. The data show more than 100,000 clones, more than 80% seen once. With 5 bases removed from V and 5 bases from J, the gap between germline ends came to 23 bases. Germline CDR1 SGHRS, CDR2 YFSETQ. There are 17 residues in the CDR3. The chain employs TRBV5-1 and TRBJ2-1; perhaps TRBD2 as D (5 bases). This receptor was identified in a human donor with non-small cell lung cancer that progressed on radiotherapy plus ipilimumab. The sample consisted of peripheral blood, taken from a patient treated with radiotherapy plus ipilimumab. CDR3 loop: CASRPNLAAGRNNEQFF. The CDR3 DNA reads as TGCGCCAGCAGACCTAACCTAGCTGCGGGCCGAAACAATGAGCAGTTCTTC.